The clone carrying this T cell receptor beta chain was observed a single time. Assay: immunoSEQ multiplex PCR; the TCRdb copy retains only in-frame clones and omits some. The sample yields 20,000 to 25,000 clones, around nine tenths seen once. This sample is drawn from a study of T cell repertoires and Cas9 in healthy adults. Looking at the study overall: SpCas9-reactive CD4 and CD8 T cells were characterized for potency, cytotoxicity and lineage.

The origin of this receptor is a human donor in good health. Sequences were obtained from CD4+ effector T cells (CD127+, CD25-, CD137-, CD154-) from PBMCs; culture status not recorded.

The CDR3 loop reads CASSLGTSGEVAYEQYF. Written as DNA, the CDR3 is TGTGCCAGCAGCTTGGGGACTAGCGGGGAAGTGGCCTACGAGCAGTACTTC. The V and J genes are TRBV7-8 and TRBJ2-7, with TRBD2 matching 13 bases. The V gene end was trimmed by 3 bases and the J gene end by 2 bases; junction bases not matched to a gene: 7. Looked up from germline, CDR1 is SGHVS and CDR2 is FQNEAQ. The CDR3 loop spans 17 amino acids.